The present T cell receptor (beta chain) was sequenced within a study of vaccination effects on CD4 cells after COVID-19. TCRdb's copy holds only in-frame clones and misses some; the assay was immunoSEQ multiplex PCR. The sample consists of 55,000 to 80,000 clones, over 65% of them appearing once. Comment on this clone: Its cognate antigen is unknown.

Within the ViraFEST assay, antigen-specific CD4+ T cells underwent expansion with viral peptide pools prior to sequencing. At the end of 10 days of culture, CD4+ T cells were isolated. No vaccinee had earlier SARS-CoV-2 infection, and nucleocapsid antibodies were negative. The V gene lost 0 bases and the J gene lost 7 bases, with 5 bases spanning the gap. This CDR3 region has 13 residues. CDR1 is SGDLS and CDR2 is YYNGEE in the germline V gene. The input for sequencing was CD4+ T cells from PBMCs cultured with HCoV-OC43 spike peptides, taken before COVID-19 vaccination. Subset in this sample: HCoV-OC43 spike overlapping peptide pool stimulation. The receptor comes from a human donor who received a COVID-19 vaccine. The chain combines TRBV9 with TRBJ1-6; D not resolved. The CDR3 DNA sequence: TGTGCCAGCAGCGTAGGAGGGAATTCACCCCTCCACTTT. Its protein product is CASSVGGNSPLHF.